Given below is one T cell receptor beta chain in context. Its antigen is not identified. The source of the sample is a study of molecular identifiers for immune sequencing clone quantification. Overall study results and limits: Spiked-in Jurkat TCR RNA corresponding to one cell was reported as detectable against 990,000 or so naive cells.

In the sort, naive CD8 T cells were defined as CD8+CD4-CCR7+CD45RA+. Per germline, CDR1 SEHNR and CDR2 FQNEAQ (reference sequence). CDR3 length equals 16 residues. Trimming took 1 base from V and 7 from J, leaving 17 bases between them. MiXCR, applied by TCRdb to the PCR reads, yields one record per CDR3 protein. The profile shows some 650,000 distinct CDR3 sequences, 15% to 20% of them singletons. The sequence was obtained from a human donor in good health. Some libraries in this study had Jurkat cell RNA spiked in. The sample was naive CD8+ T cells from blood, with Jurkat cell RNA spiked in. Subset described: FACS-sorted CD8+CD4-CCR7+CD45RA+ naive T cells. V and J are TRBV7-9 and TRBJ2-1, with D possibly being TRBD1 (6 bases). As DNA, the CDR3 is TGTGCCAGCAGCTTAGTGAGGGGCCAGGGGTGGAATGAGCAGTTCTTC. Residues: CASSLVRGQGWNEQFF.